The clone carrying this T cell receptor (beta chain) was picked up many times. Its specificity is unknown. The CDR3 has 15 residues. Trimming took off 0 bases at V and 7 bases at J, with 10 bases between the two ends. This sample was included in a study of read filtering for tumor transcriptome and immune sequencing. Turning to the study itself: Among patients, approximately 17 were male and some 15 female, aged about 47 to 80 (mean roughly 63). After DNase treatment, RNA was made into whole-transcriptome libraries. Per sample, TCR-region reads ranged about 3.5 to 11 million by IR-seq, roughly 75 to 1,400 by RNA-seq.

Broader study findings: Correlation between methods rose after single-read clonotypes were removed.

Molecular barcoded adaptors covering alpha/delta and beta/gamma chains were used on about 390 ng RNA. TCRdb reprocessed the reads via MiXCR and lists one record per CDR3 protein. The table records tens of thousands of distinct CDR3 sequences, roughly 19% of them present only once. The sequencing input was a population of CD138-negative cells sorted from bone marrow. The chain uses TRBV12-3 or TRBV12-4 and TRBJ2-6; perhaps TRBD1 as D (5 bases). The TCR was taken from a donor at least 40 years old with multiple myeloma. CDR3 residues: CASSLADSRANVLTF. The CDR3 region has the DNA TGTGCCAGCAGTTTAGCAGACAGTCGTGCCAACGTCCTGACTTTC.